The 27 T cell receptor beta chains presented below share a single source sample, sequenced in a study of cytomegalovirus exposure and HLA in healthy donors. The PCR contained 60 Vbeta and 13 Jbeta primers. Repertoires were generated with immunoSEQ multiplex PCR, while TCRdb's copy carries only in-frame clones and drops some. The sample's table shows fewer than 40,000 clones. Sequencing input: PBMCs. The source of these receptors is a woman between 40 and 50 years old in good health and CMV-seropositive.

The chain is built from TRBV27 and TRBJ2-1, with D hard to call. V was shortened by 6 bases and J by 0 bases, with 6 bases between the two germline ends. This CDR3 has 13 residues. Germline CDR1 is MNHEY and CDR2 is SMNVEV (reference sequence). CDR3 protein: CASSLYSYNEQFF. The CDR3 bases are TGTGCCAGCAGCCTATACTCCTACAATGAGCAGTTCTTC.

V is TRBV6-1 and J is TRBJ1-5, with 7 bases lining up with TRBD1. V shed 5 bases, J shed 2 bases, and the junction held 18 bases outside the gene matches. There are 19 residues in the CDR3. Germline lookup yields CDR1 MNHNS and CDR2 SASEGT. CDR3 loop: CASSKVQGTGDRGNQPQHF. The CDR3 coding sequence is TGTGCCAGCAGTAAAGTACAGGGGACGGGTGATCGTGGCAATCAGCCCCAGCATTTT.

The V and J genes are TRBV7-8 and TRBJ2-7; TRBD2 matches 7 bases. After removal of 2 bases from V and 6 bases from J, the junction contained 7 bases not matched to a gene. Germline loops: CDR1 SGHVS, CDR2 FQNEAQ. The CDR3 consists of 14 residues. CDR3: CASSLLTSSSEQYF. CDR3 nucleotide sequence: TGTGCCAGCAGCTTATTGACTAGCTCATCCGAGCAGTACTTC.

J is TRBJ2-2 and V is TRBV5-6, with TRBD2 matching 9 bases. V gave up 4 bases and J gave up 5 bases; unmatched junction bases: 12. The germline V gene has CDR1 SGHDT and CDR2 YYEEEE. The CDR3 contains 17 residues. Written as DNA, the CDR3 is TGTGCCAGCAGCCTCCCGGTAGCGGGAGTTAAGACCGGGGAGCTGTTTTTT. This translates into CASSLPVAGVKTGELFF. Variable domain in full (rest from reference TRBV5-6 and TRBJ2-2): DAGVTQSPTHLIKTRGQQVTLRCSPKSGHDTVSWYQQALGQGPQFIFQYYEEEERQRGNFPDRFSGHQFPNYSSELNVNALLLGDSALYLCASSLPVAGVKTGELFFGEGSRLTVL.

The DNA for the CDR3 is TGTGCCAGCAGCCAAGCACAGGACCTTGAAGCTTTCTTT. Its protein is CASSQAQDLEAFF. The chain employs TRBV4-2 and TRBJ1-1; weak D call: TRBD1 (5 bases). This CDR3 is 13 amino acids long. V was cut by 1 base and J by 7 bases, with 10 bases left in between. Looked up from germline, CDR1 is LGHNA and CDR2 is YNFKEQ.

The genes are TRBV15 and TRBJ2-1; TRBD2 is a possible D gene (5 bases). Germline V gene lookup returns CDR1 LNHNV and CDR2 YYDKDF (reference sequence). V shed 5 bases and J shed 4 bases, with 9 bases lying between them. This CDR3 has 13 amino acids. The CDR3 sequence: CATSDYRYNEQFF. CDR3 DNA sequence: TGTGCCACCAGCGACTACCGGTACAATGAGCAGTTCTTC.

This chain joins TRBV20-1 and TRBJ1-2; 8 positions agree with TRBD1. There are 11 residues in the CDR3. Trimming at V came to 3 bases and at J to 8 bases, leaving 2 bases not matched to a gene. Germline V gene data show CDR1 as DFQATT and CDR2 as SNEGSKA (reference sequence). CDR3 amino acids: CSARGQVGYTF. CDR3 sequence (DNA): TGCAGTGCTAGGGGACAGGTCGGCTACACCTTC.

The rearrangement links TRBV19 to TRBJ2-1; D is possibly TRBD2 (6 bases). The CDR3 extends over 14 amino acids. The ends were cut back, 4 bases at V and 6 bases at J, with 13 bases in the middle. Per the germline V gene, CDR1 is LNHDA and CDR2 is SQIVND (reference sequence). The CDR3, as DNA: TGTGCCAGTAGTAATCCGGGACTTCTCAATGAGCAGTTCTTC. This translates into CASSNPGLLNEQFF.

V gene TRBV28 combines with J gene TRBJ1-4; D is unclear. CDR3 size: 12 residues. Germline CDR1 MDHEN, CDR2 SYDVKM. Trimming left V 5 bases short and J 14 bases short, with 15 bases between. The CDR3 DNA is TGTGCCAGCAGTCCCCGTTTTGAGTTGCTGTTTTTT. It is translated as CASSPRFELLFF.

The J gene is TRBJ1-5, the V gene TRBV18; 7 nucleotides match TRBD1. Germline trimming cut 4 bases from V and 4 bases from J; bases unmatched to any gene: 4. Germline V CDR1 and CDR2: KGHSH, LQKENI. This CDR3 has 14 residues. The CDR3, as DNA: TGTGCCAGCTCACTGGGACAGAGAAATCAGCCCCAGCATTTT. It encodes CASSLGQRNQPQHF.

CDR3 amino acids: CAISRQGGNQPQHF. Written as DNA, the CDR3 is TGTGCCATCAGTCGACAGGGGGGCAATCAGCCCCAGCATTTT. The genes are TRBV10-3 and TRBJ1-5, with 9 bases matching TRBD1. Germline assignment: CDR1 ENHRY and CDR2 SYGVKD. The CDR3 covers 14 residues. The V gene end was trimmed by 5 bases and the J gene end by 2 bases; junction bases not matched to a gene: 1.

The DNA for the CDR3 is TGTGCCAGCAGGTTAGGGACAGGAGTAGGGAATGAGCAGTTCTTC. This codes for CASRLGTGVGNEQFF. V usage is TRBV27 and J usage is TRBJ2-1; 8 bases are shared with TRBD1. This CDR3 region has 15 residues. CDR1 is MNHEY, CDR2 SMNVEV, per germline (reference sequence). The junction had 11 bases not matched to a gene; V was cut back by 6 bases and J by 7 bases.

The genes are TRBV30 and TRBJ2-5, with 7 bases that match TRBD2. The J call may be mistaken, given a closer DNA end match to TRBJ2-7. This CDR3 contains 16 residues. Germline-derived CDR1 and CDR2 are GTSNPN and SVGIG (reference sequence). CDR3 nucleotides: TGTGCCTGGAGTACCCGTGGGGGGGTATTCTCCTACGAGCAGTACTTC. It is translated as CAWSTRGGVFSYEQYF.

The rearrangement joins TRBV13 to TRBJ2-3; 11 nucleotides align to TRBD1. The V gene end was trimmed by 0 bases and the J gene end by 5 bases; junction bases not matched to a gene: 7. Per germline, CDR1 PRHDT and CDR2 FYEKMQ (reference sequence). This CDR3 has 17 amino acids. The CDR3 nucleotides are TGTGCCAGCAGCTTAGGGAGTCGGACAGGGGGCAAAGATACGCAGTATTTT. Encoded protein: CASSLGSRTGGKDTQYF. Complete variable domain (other parts from reference TRBV13 and TRBJ2-3): AAGVIQSPRHLIKEKRETATLKCYPIPRHDTVYWYQQGPGQDPQFLISFYEKMQSDKGSIPDRFSAQQFSDYHSELNMSSLELGDSALYFCASSLGSRTGGKDTQYFGPGTRLTVL.

The V and J genes are TRBV6-6 and TRBJ1-2, with a possible D match to TRBD1 (5 bases). V dropped 0 bases and J dropped 10 bases, with 12 bases sitting between them. Germline assignment: CDR1 MNHNY and CDR2 SVGAGI (reference sequence). The CDR3 covers 13 residues. The CDR3 reads CASSYSEQGDYTF. The CDR3 DNA reads TGTGCCAGCAGTTACTCGGAGCAGGGCGACTACACCTTC.

This chain connects TRBV15 to TRBJ1-4, with D uncertain. The CDR3 sequence is 15 residues long. Germline V gene data show CDR1 as LNHNV and CDR2 as YYDKDF (reference sequence). Trimming cost V 3 bases and J 3 bases, with 11 bases left between them. The CDR3 region is CATSRGADPNEKLFF. The CDR3, as DNA: TGTGCCACCAGCAGGGGAGCAGATCCTAATGAAAAACTGTTTTTT.

The chain has TRBV2 and TRBJ2-1, with D tentatively TRBD2 (5 bases). There are 14 residues in the CDR3. Per germline, CDR1 SNHLY and CDR2 FYNNEI. Trimming cost V 3 bases and J 9 bases, with 15 bases left between them. The chain's CDR3 is CASSEAGILGEQFF. CDR3 DNA sequence: TGTGCCAGCAGTGAGGCCGGGATTTTGGGTGAGCAGTTCTTC. The full variable domain, rest sourced from reference TRBV2 and TRBJ2-1, is EPEVTQTPSHQVTQMGQEVILRCVPISNHLYFYWYRQILGQKVEFLVSFYNNEISEKSEIFDDQFSVERPDGSNFTLKIRSTKLEDSAMYFCASSEAGILGEQFFGPGTRLTVL.

The chain uses TRBV7-9 and TRBJ2-3; weak D call: TRBD2 (5 bases). The CDR3 runs to 15 residues. Germline lookup yields CDR1 SEHNR and CDR2 FQNEAQ (reference sequence). Trimming cost V 1 base and J 3 bases, with 11 bases left between them. In DNA, the CDR3 is TGTGCCAGCAGCTTAGAGTCCATAGCGACAGATACGCAGTATTTT. As protein: CASSLESIATDTQYF.

The chain joins TRBV6-1 to TRBJ2-7; tentatively, D is TRBD2 (5 bases). V was pared by 0 bases and J by 3 bases, with 9 bases between. This CDR3 comprises 14 residues. The V gene's germline CDR1 is MNHNS and CDR2 SASEGT. CDR3 sequence: CASSEADLNYEQYF. The CDR3 region has the DNA TGTGCCAGCAGTGAAGCGGACTTAAACTACGAGCAGTACTTC.

The V call is TRBV7-2, the J call TRBJ2-1; D possibly corresponds to TRBD2 (6 bases). Germline CDR1 reads SGHTA; CDR2 reads FQGNSA. The ends were cut back, 1 base at V and 5 bases at J, with 9 bases in the middle. CDR3 length: 14 residues. DNA for the CDR3: TGTGCCAGCAGCTTAGTAGCGGTTAACAATGAGCAGTTCTTC. Its protein is CASSLVAVNNEQFF.

V gene TRBV7-2 combines with J gene TRBJ1-5, with 7 bases aligning to TRBD1. This CDR3 region has 13 residues. V shed 4 bases and J 7 bases; nucleotides not matched to a gene: 4. CDR1 is SGHTA, CDR2 FQGNSA, per germline. CDR3 in DNA: TGTGCCAGCAGCTACAGGGGTGGCCAGCCCCAGCATTTT. It yields the protein CASSYRGGQPQHF.

The genes are TRBV4-3 and TRBJ2-3; tentative D call: TRBD2 (5 bases). The V end lost 0 bases, the J end lost 10 bases, and 11 bases lay between the germline ends. The CDR3 runs to 13 residues. The V gene's germline CDR1 is LGHNA and CDR2 YSLEER. CDR3 nucleotides: TGCGCCAGCAGCCAAGATCGGGCTAGCCCGCAGTATTTT. Protein product: CASSQDRASPQYF.

The chain couples TRBV28 to TRBJ1-2; 7 bases map to TRBD1. Germline trimming cut 7 bases from V and 4 bases from J; bases unmatched to any gene: 9. The CDR3 is made up of 14 amino acids. CDR1 and CDR2 from the germline V gene are MDHEN and SYDVKM. In DNA form, the CDR3 reads TGTGCCAGCACCTGGGACAGAGGATTCTATGGCTACACCTTC. It specifies CASTWDRGFYGYTF.

V usage is TRBV28 and J usage is TRBJ1-1; D perhaps matches TRBD1 (5 bases). Trimming left V 2 bases short and J 1 base short, with 8 bases between. Germline V gene lookup returns CDR1 MDHEN and CDR2 SYDVKM. The CDR3 sequence is 14 residues long. CDR3 in amino acids: CASSLRDRNTEAFF. The CDR3 DNA reads TGTGCCAGCAGTTTACGTGACAGGAACACTGAAGCTTTCTTT.

The chain recombines TRBV19 with TRBJ2-7; 12 positions agree with TRBD2. CDR1 and CDR2 (germline): LNHDA, SQIVND (reference sequence). This CDR3 is built from 16 residues. V gave up 6 bases and J gave up 7 bases; unmatched junction bases: 13. The CDR3 DNA reads as TGTGCCAGTAGCCGCACTAGCGGGAGGCTCCGGGGGGAGCAGTACTTC. Residues: CASSRTSGRLRGEQYF.

The chain recombines TRBV19 with TRBJ2-5, with TRBD1 matching over 9 bases. V shed 1 base, J shed 2 bases, and the junction held 2 bases outside the gene matches. Looked up from germline, CDR1 is LNHDA and CDR2 is SQIVND (reference sequence). The CDR3 is 15 residues long. The CDR3 region is CASSIGTGDQETQYF. The CDR3 region has the DNA TGTGCCAGTAGTATAGGGACAGGGGATCAAGAGACCCAGTACTTC.

The chain is built from TRBV6-6 and TRBJ2-2; the D gene is possibly TRBD2 (6 bases). CDR3 length equals 16 residues. Germline V gene sequence: CDR1 MNHNY, CDR2 SVGAGI (reference sequence). Trimming removed 6 bases at V and 4 bases at J, with 18 bases between. CDR3 nucleotide sequence: TGTGCCAGCAGGCCTAGGACTATCCTCGGCACCGGGGAGCTGTTTTTT. Protein product: CASRPRTILGTGELFF.